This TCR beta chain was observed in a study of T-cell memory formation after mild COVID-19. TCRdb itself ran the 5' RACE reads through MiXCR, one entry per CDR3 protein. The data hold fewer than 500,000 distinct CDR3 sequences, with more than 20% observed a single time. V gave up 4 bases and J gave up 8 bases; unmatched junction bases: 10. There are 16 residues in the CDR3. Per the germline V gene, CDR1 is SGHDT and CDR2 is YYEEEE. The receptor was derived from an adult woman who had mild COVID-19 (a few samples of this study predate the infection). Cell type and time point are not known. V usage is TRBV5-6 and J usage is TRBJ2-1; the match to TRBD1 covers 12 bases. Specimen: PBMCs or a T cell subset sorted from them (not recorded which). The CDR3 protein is CASSRAGTGGRDEQFF. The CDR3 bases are TGTGCCAGCAGCCGGGCCGGGACAGGGGGCAGAGATGAGCAGTTCTTC. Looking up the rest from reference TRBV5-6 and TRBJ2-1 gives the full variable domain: DAGVTQSPTHLIKTRGQQVTLRCSPKSGHDTVSWYQQALGQGPQFIFQYYEEEERQRGNFPDRFSGHQFPNYSSELNVNALLLGDSALYLCASSRAGTGGRDEQFFGPGTRLTVL.